This TCR beta chain was captured in a study of T cells in Graves' hyperthyroidism and ophthalmopathy. The source material, RNA transcripts, was used to amplify TCR beta CDR3 regions. The HTBI primer set was used in a first-round RT-PCR of the TCR CDR3. MiXCR, run by TCRdb on the multiplex PCR reads, gives a single entry per CDR3 protein. Of roughly 500,000 distinct CDR3 sequences listed, under 60% are singletons. This clonotype has a count of ten or more. V dropped 7 bases and J dropped 0 bases, with 10 bases sitting between them. Germline lookup yields CDR1 DFQATT and CDR2 SNEGSKA (reference sequence). CDR3 length: 14 residues.

V and J are TRBV20-1 and TRBJ1-6; perhaps TRBD1 as D (5 bases). The TCR originated in an adult woman with Graves' disease, either hyperthyroidism or ophthalmopathy (not recorded which). The sample taken for sequencing was peripheral blood or thyroid tissue (not recorded which). The CDR3 DNA reads TGCAGTGGGGGGGGAGGCTCCTATAATTCACCCCTCCACTTT. It encodes CSGGGGSYNSPLHF.